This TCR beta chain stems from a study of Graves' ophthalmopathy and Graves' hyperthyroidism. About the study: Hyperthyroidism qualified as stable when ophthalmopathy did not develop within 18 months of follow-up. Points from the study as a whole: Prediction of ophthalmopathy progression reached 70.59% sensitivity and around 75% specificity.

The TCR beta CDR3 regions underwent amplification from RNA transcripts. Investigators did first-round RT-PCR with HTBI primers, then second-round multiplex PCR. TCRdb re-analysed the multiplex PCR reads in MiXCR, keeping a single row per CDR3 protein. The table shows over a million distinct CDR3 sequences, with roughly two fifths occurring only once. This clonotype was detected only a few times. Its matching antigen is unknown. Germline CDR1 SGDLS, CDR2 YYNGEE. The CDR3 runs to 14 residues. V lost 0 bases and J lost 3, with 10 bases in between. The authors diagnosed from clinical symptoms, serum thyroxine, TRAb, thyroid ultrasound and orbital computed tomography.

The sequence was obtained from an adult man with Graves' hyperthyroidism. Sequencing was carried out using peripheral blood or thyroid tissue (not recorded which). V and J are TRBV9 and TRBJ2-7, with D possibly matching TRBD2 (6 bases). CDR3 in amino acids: CASSVAEGNYEQYF. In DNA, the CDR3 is TGTGCCAGCAGCGTAGCGGAGGGAAACTACGAGCAGTACTTC.